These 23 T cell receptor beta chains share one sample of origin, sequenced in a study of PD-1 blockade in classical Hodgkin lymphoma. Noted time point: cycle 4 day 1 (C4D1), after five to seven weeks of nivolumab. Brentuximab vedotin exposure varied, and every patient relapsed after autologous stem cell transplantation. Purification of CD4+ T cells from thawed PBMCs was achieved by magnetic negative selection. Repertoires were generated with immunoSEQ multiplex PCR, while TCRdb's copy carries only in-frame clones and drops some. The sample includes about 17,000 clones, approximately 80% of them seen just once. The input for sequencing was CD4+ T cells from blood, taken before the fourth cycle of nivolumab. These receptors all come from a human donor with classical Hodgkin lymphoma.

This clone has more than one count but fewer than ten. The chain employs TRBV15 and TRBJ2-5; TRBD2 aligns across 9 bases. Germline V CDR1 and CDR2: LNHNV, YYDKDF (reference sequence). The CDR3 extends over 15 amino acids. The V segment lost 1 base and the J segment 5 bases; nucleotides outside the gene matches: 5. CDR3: CATSRVPSGKETQYF. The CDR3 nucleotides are TGTGCCACCAGCAGAGTTCCTAGCGGGAAGGAGACCCAGTACTTC.

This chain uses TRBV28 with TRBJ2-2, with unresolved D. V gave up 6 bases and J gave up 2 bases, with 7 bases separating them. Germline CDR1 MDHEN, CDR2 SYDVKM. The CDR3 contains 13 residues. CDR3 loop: CASSPSNTGELFF. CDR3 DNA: TGTGCCAGCAGCCCCTCAAACACCGGGGAGCTGTTTTTT.

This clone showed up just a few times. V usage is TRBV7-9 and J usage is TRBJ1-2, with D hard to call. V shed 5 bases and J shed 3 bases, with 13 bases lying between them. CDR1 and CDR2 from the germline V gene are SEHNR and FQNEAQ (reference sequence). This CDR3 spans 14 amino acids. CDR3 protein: CASSNRESYYGYTF. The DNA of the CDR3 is TGTGCCAGCAGCAACAGAGAGTCTTACTATGGCTACACCTTC.

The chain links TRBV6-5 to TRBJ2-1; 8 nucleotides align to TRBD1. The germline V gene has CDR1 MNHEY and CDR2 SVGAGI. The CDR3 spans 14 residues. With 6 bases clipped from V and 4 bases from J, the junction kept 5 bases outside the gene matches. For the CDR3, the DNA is TGTGCCAGCAGCCGGACAGGGACGTACAATGAGCAGTTCTTC. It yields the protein CASSRTGTYNEQFF.

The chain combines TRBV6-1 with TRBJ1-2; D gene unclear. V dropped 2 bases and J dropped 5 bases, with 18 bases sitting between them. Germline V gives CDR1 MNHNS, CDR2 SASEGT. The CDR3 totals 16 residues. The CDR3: CASSENIAQEIYGYTF. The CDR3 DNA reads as TGTGCCAGCAGTGAAAATATTGCCCAGGAAATTTATGGCTACACCTTC.

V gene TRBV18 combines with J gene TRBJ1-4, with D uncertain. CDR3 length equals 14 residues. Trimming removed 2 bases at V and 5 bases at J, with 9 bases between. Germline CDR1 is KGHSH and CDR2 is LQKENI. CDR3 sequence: CASSPRQENEKLFF. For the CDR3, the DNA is TGTGCCAGCTCACCAAGGCAGGAGAATGAAAAACTGTTTTTT.

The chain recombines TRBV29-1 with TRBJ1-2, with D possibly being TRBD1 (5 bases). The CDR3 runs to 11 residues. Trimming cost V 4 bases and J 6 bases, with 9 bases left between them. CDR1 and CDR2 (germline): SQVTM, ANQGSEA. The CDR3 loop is CSVVTGNGYTF. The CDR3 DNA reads TGCAGCGTTGTTACAGGCAATGGCTACACCTTC.

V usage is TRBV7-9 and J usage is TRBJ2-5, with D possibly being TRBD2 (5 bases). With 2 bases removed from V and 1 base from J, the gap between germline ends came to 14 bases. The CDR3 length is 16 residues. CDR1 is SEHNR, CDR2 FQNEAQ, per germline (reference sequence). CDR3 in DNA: TGTGCCAGCAGCTTACCGGGGAGCCCCGTCCAAGAGACCCAGTACTTC. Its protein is CASSLPGSPVQETQYF.

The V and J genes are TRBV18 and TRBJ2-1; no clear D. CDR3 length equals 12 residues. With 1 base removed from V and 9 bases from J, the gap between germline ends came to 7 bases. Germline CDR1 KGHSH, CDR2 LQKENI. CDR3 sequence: CASSPRTPEQFF. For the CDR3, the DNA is TGTGCCAGCTCACCACGAACCCCTGAGCAGTTCTTC.

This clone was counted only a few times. The CDR3 protein is CASSPKGGENTEAFF. The CDR3 DNA reads TGTGCCAGCAGCCCCAAAGGGGGGGAGAACACTGAAGCTTTCTTT. The chain recombines TRBV4-2 with TRBJ1-1, with TRBD1 as a possible D gene (6 bases). The germline V gene has CDR1 LGHNA and CDR2 YNFKEQ. V lost 4 bases and J lost 1, with 13 bases in between. The CDR3 extends over 15 amino acids.

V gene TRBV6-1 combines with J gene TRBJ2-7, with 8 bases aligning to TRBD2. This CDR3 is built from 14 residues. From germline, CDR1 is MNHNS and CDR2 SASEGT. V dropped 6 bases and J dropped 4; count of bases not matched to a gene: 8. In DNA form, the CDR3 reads TGTGCCAGCAGCTACTGGGGACTAGGATACGAGCAGTACTTC. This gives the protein CASSYWGLGYEQYF.

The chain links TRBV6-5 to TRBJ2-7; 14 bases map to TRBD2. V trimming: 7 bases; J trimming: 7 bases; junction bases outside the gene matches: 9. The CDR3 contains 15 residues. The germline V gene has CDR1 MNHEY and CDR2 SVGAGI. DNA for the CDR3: TGTGCCAGCAACCCAAGGACTAGCGGGAGGCGGGAGCAGTACTTC. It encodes CASNPRTSGRREQYF.

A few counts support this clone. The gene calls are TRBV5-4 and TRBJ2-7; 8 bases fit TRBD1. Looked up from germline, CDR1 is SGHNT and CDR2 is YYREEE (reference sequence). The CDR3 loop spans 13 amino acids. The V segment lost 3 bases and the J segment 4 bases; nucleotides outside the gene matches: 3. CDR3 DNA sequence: TGTGCCAGCAGCTGGGACAGGAAATACGAGCAGTACTTC. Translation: CASSWDRKYEQYF.

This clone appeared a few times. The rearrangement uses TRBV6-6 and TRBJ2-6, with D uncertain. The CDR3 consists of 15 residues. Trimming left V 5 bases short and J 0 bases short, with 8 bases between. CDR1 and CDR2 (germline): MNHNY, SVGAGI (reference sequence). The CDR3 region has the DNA TGTGCCAGCAGTCCCGGAAACTCTGGGGCCAACGTCCTGACTTTC. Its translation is CASSPGNSGANVLTF.

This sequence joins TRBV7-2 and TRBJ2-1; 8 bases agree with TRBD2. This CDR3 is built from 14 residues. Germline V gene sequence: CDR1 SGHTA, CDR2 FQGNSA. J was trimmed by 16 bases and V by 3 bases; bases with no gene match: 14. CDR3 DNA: TGTGCCAGCAGCTTTTCGGGAGGGCTCACGGGCTCATTCTTC. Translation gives CASSFSGGLTGSFF.

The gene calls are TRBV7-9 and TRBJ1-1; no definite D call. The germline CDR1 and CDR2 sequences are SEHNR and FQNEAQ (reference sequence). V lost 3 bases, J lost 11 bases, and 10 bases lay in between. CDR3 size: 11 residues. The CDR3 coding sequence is TGTGCCAGCAGCTTCCAGCATGGTGCTTTCTTT. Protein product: CASSFQHGAFF.

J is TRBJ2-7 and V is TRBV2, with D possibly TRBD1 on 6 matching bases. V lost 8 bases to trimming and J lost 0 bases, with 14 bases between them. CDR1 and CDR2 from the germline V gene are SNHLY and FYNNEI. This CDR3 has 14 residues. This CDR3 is CASRSGTHSYEQYF. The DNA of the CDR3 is TGTGCCAGCCGCTCCGGGACACACTCCTACGAGCAGTACTTC.

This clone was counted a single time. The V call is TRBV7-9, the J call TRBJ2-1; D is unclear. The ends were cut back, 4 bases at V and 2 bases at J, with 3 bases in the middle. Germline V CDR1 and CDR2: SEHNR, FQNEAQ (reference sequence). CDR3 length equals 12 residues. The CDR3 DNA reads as TGTGCCAGCAGCTCAACCTACAATGAGCAGTTCTTC. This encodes CASSSTYNEQFF. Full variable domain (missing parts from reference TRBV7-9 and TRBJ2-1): DTGVSQNPRHKITKRGQNVTFRCDPISEHNRLYWYRQTLGQGPEFLTYFQNEAQLEKSRLLSDRFSAERPKGSFSTLEIQRTEQGDSAMYLCASSSTYNEQFFGPGTRLTVL.

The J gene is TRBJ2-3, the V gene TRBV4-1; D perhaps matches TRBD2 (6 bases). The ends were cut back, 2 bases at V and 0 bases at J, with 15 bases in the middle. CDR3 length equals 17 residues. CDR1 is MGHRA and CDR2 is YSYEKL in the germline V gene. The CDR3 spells CASSQPGALGSTDTQYF. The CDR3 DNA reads TGCGCCAGCAGCCAACCGGGAGCGTTGGGTAGCACAGATACGCAGTATTTT.

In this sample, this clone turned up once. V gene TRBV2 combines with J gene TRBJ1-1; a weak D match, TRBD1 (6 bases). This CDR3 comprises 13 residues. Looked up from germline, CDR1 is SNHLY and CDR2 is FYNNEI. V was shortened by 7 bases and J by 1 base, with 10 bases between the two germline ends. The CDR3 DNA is TGTGCCAGCACGGGGGCCGGGAACACTGAAGCTTTCTTT. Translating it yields CASTGAGNTEAFF. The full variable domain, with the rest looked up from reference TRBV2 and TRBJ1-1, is EPEVTQTPSHQVTQMGQEVILRCVPISNHLYFYWYRQILGQKVEFLVSFYNNEISEKSEIFDDQFSVERPDGSNFTLKIRSTKLEDSAMYFCASTGAGNTEAFFGQGTRLTVV.

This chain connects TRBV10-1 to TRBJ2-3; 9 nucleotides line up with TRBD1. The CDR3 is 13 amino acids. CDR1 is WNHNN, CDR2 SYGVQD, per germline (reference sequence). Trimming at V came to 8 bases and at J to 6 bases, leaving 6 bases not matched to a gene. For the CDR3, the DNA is TGCGCCAGCGCCGGGACAGGGTTGGATACGCAGTATTTT. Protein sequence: CASAGTGLDTQYF.

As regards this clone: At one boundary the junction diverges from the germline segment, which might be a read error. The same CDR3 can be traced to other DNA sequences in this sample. The CDR3 bases are TGCGCCAGCAGGACTCACCAGGATCAGCCCCAGCATTTT. Translated, it gives CASRTHQDQPQHF. The rearrangement joins TRBV2 to TRBJ1-5; D remains unclear. This CDR3 region has 13 residues. The germline CDR1 and CDR2 sequences are SNHLY and FYNNEI.

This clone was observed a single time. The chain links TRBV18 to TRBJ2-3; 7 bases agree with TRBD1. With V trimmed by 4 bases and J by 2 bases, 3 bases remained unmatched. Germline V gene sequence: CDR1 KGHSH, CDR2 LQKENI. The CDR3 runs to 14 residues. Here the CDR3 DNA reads TGTGCCAGCTCACTACAGGGGAACACAGATACGCAGTATTTT. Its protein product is CASSLQGNTDTQYF.